One and the same sample provided the 28 T cell receptor beta chains below, sequenced in a study of shared clonotypes between healthy human individuals. Method: immunoSEQ multiplex PCR; TCRdb's copy keeps in-frame clones and lacks some. The table shows about 490,000 clones, with roughly 85% occurring only once. Sequencing was done on a sample of PBMCs. These receptors originate from a woman in her 40s in good health. Some clones in this sample may be carry-over from other donors' samples.

The chain carries TRBV7-7 and TRBJ2-7, with D unclear. The V gene's germline CDR1 is SSHAT and CDR2 FNYEAQ (reference sequence). CDR3 length: 14 amino acids. Deletions cut 5 bases from V and 1 base from J, with 12 bases between. The CDR3 DNA sequence: TGTGCCAGCAGCAAAGGCGGCCGTTCCTACGAGCAGTACTTC. It specifies CASSKGGRSYEQYF.

V is TRBV7-2 and J is TRBJ1-5; a weak D match, TRBD1 (5 bases). The CDR3 contains 13 residues. V shed 4 bases and J shed 7 bases, with 11 bases lying between them. The germline V gene has CDR1 SGHTA and CDR2 FQGNSA. The DNA for the CDR3 is TGTGCCAGCAGCTGGGACTCGGGACAGCCCCAGCATTTT. It specifies CASSWDSGQPQHF.

This clone has only a few counts. The chain links TRBV19 to TRBJ1-1; D gene uncertain. V lost 2 bases, J lost 0 bases, and 16 bases lay in between. Looked up from germline, CDR1 is LNHDA and CDR2 is SQIVND (reference sequence). This CDR3 spans 17 amino acids. For the CDR3, the DNA is TGTGCCAGTAGTATAAGGGCTGGGTGGCAGATGAACACTGAAGCTTTCTTT. It specifies CASSIRAGWQMNTEAFF.

The rearrangement uses TRBV5-1 and TRBJ2-3, with 10 bases fitting TRBD2. From germline, CDR1 is SGHRS and CDR2 YFSETQ. V trimming: 5 bases; J trimming: 2 bases; junction bases outside the gene matches: 8. The CDR3 is 16 residues long. The CDR3 reads CASRTSGTSATDTQYF. In DNA, the CDR3 is TGCGCCAGCAGGACTTCCGGGACTAGCGCCACAGATACGCAGTATTTT. Using reference TRBV5-1 and TRBJ2-3 for the parts outside the CDR3, the full variable domain is KAGVTQTPRYLIKTRGQQVTLSCSPISGHRSVSWYQQTPGQGLQFLFEYFSETQRNKGNFPGRFSGRQFSNSRSEMNVSTLELGDSALYLCASRTSGTSATDTQYFGPGTRLTVL.

The chain combines TRBV7-9 with TRBJ2-7; weak D call: TRBD1 (6 bases). Trimming cost V 5 bases and J 10 bases, with 15 bases left between them. The CDR3 spans 12 residues. CDR1 and CDR2 (germline): SEHNR, FQNEAQ (reference sequence). CDR3 residues: CASSQGQSIQYF. In DNA form, the CDR3 reads TGTGCCAGCAGCCAAGGACAGTCCATCCAGTACTTC.

The chain combines TRBV5-1 with TRBJ2-7, with 7 bases fitting TRBD1. The CDR3 spans 14 residues. The J segment lost 5 bases and the V segment lost 4 bases, leaving 9 bases of the junction unmatched. Germline V gene lookup returns CDR1 SGHRS and CDR2 YFSETQ. This chain's CDR3 is CASSPLTGRDEQYF. The CDR3 DNA reads as TGCGCCAGCAGCCCTCTGACAGGGCGGGACGAGCAGTACTTC.

The chain combines TRBV13 with TRBJ1-1; D is ambiguous. This CDR3 contains 15 residues. CDR1 PRHDT and CDR2 FYEKMQ come from the germline V gene (reference sequence). The V end was cut by 5 bases, the J end by 4 bases, with 17 bases between. The CDR3 sequence is CASSPQRVRSTEAFF. CDR3 nucleotide sequence: TGTGCCAGCAGCCCACAAAGGGTGCGCTCCACTGAAGCTTTCTTT.

This clone was counted ten times or more. The CDR3: CASSLGPSGRTNSYEQYF. The CDR3 nucleotides are TGTGCCAGCAGCTTAGGGCCCAGCGGGAGGACCAACTCCTACGAGCAGTACTTC. The rearrangement links TRBV7-2 to TRBJ2-7; TRBD2 aligns across 9 bases. This CDR3 region has 18 residues. CDR1 is SGHTA and CDR2 is FQGNSA in the germline V gene. V shed 1 base, J shed 0 bases, and the junction held 10 bases outside the gene matches.

The chain joins TRBV19 to TRBJ2-1; 9 bases align to TRBD2. Germline V CDR1 and CDR2: LNHDA, SQIVND (reference sequence). There are 16 residues in the CDR3. V was clipped by 3 bases and J by 9 bases; unmatched bases: 12. In nucleotides, the CDR3 is TGTGCCAGTAGTATCCACAATAGCGGGGGCCTCATTGAGCAGTTCTTC. It specifies CASSIHNSGGLIEQFF.

The chain has TRBV6-5 and TRBJ2-1; the match to TRBD2 covers 7 bases. V dropped 0 bases and J dropped 12; count of bases not matched to a gene: 5. CDR3 size: 13 residues. CDR1 is MNHEY and CDR2 is SVGAGI in the germline V gene. This CDR3 is CASSYSAAGVQFF. The CDR3, as DNA: TGTGCCAGCAGTTACTCGGCGGCGGGAGTGCAGTTCTTC.

V gene TRBV28 combines with J gene TRBJ2-7; D is unresolved. The CDR3 loop spans 14 amino acids. Germline values: CDR1 MDHEN, CDR2 SYDVKM. Trimming left V 4 bases short and J 1 base short, with 11 bases between. CDR3 in amino acids: CASSSPGGSYEQYF. The CDR3 DNA is TGTGCCAGCAGTTCCCCGGGCGGATCCTACGAGCAGTACTTC. Variable domain in full (rest from reference TRBV28 and TRBJ2-7): DVKVTQSSRYLVKRTGEKVFLECVQDMDHENMFWYRQDPGLGLRLIYFSYDVKMKEKGDIPEGYSVSREKKERFSLILESASTNQTSMYLCASSSPGGSYEQYFGPGTRLTVT.

The gene calls are TRBV7-3 and TRBJ2-7; TRBD1 agrees at 9 bases. The CDR3 contains 16 residues. The J segment lost 2 bases and the V segment lost 4 bases, leaving 9 bases of the junction unmatched. Per germline, CDR1 SGHTA and CDR2 FQGTGA. CDR3 sequence reads: CASSSLRQGVTYEQYF. The CDR3 DNA reads as TGTGCCAGCAGCTCCCTCCGACAGGGGGTGACCTACGAGCAGTACTTC.

The chain carries TRBV18 and TRBJ2-7, with D unclear. CDR1 and CDR2 (germline): KGHSH, LQKENI. Trimming pared 5 bases from V and 4 bases from J, leaving 12 bases between. The CDR3 totals 13 residues. CDR3 sequence reads: CASSSTHLYEQYF. The CDR3 DNA sequence: TGTGCCAGCTCATCAACCCACTTGTACGAGCAGTACTTC.

The chain combines TRBV28 with TRBJ2-5, with D possibly matching TRBD1 (7 bases). This CDR3 has 16 residues. Trimming left V 4 bases short and J 5 bases short, with 20 bases between. The germline gives CDR1 MDHEN, CDR2 SYDVKM. DNA of the CDR3: TGTGCCAGCAGTTCGCCATCTGGACCAGGGGGGGAGACCCAGTACTTC. Its protein product is CASSSPSGPGGETQYF.

This clone showed up just a few times. The V and J genes are TRBV2 and TRBJ2-7, with D tentatively TRBD1 or TRBD2 (5 bases each). Trimming left V 9 bases short and J 2 bases short, with 8 bases between. The germline gives CDR1 SNHLY, CDR2 FYNNEI. CDR3 length: 11 residues. This chain's CDR3 is CASGGAYEQYF. In DNA, the CDR3 is TGTGCCAGTGGGGGAGCCTACGAGCAGTACTTC.

This clone was recorded a few times. The chain employs TRBV6-1 and TRBJ2-5, with 10 positions matching TRBD1. Germline loops: CDR1 MNHNS, CDR2 SASEGT. The V and J ends lost 2 bases and 5 bases, in that order; junction bases with no gene match: 5. The CDR3 consists of 15 residues. This CDR3 reads CASSEKTGGRETQYF. Written as DNA, the CDR3 is TGTGCCAGCAGTGAAAAGACAGGGGGCAGGGAGACCCAGTACTTC.

The V and J genes are TRBV7-9 and TRBJ1-1; D is undetermined. The CDR3 has 14 amino acids. V was cut by 5 bases and J by 1 base, with 11 bases left in between. Germline CDR1 SEHNR, CDR2 FQNEAQ (reference sequence). CDR3 nucleotides: TGTGCCAGCAGCCGCCAATATTCGAACACTGAAGCTTTCTTT. Translated: CASSRQYSNTEAFF.

This chain joins TRBV29-1 and TRBJ2-1; 8 bases are a match to TRBD1. Germline CDR1 and CDR2: SQVTM and ANQGSEA. V was pared by 2 bases and J by 2 bases, with 8 bases of the junction left unmatched. The CDR3 sequence is 16 residues long. The DNA for the CDR3 is TGCAGCGTTGAACGGCAGGGGGCCTTTACCTACAATGAGCAGTTCTTC. This codes for CSVERQGAFTYNEQFF.

V is TRBV5-4 and J is TRBJ2-3; D is possibly TRBD2 (6 bases). CDR3 length: 18 amino acids. The V gene lost 0 bases and the J gene lost 3 bases, with 20 bases spanning the gap. Germline V gene data show CDR1 as SGHNT and CDR2 as YYREEE (reference sequence). DNA of the CDR3: TGTGCCAGCAGCTTGGGGGGAAGGCGGGGCAGTGGGACAGATACGCAGTATTTT. This translates into CASSLGGRRGSGTDTQYF.

J is TRBJ2-3 and V is TRBV29-1; 8 bases match TRBD2. CDR1 is SQVTM and CDR2 is ANQGSEA in the germline V gene. The trim removed 6 bases at V and 2 bases at J, leaving 4 bases unmatched. The CDR3 spans 13 residues. CDR3 in amino acids: CSVSGGSTDTQYF. The CDR3 DNA sequence: TGCAGCGTCAGCGGGGGCTCCACAGATACGCAGTATTTT.

The gene calls are TRBV28 and TRBJ1-5, with TRBD1 matching over 8 bases. The ends lost 5 bases at V and 0 bases at J; junction bases unmatched: 9. Germline assignment: CDR1 MDHEN and CDR2 SYDVKM. The CDR3 covers 17 residues. CDR3 region: CASSAGPTGDSNQPQHF. The CDR3 region has the DNA TGTGCCAGCAGTGCGGGACCGACAGGGGATAGCAATCAGCCCCAGCATTTT.

Turning to this clone: Other DNA sequences from this sample encode an identical CDR3 as well. This chain connects TRBV6-5 to TRBJ1-4; TRBD1 aligns across 9 bases. J was trimmed by 8 bases and V by 6 bases; bases with no gene match: 7. CDR3 length equals 14 residues. The V gene's germline CDR1 is MNHEY and CDR2 SVGAGI. For the CDR3, the DNA is TGTGCCAGCAGACCGGGACAGGGACGAGAAAAACTGTTTTTT. Protein product: CASRPGQGREKLFF.

This rearrangement joins TRBV7-9 to TRBJ2-7; 13 bases align to TRBD2. V lost 6 bases, J lost 0 bases, and 2 bases stayed unmatched. This CDR3 region has 15 residues. The germline V gene has CDR1 SEHNR and CDR2 FQNEAQ (reference sequence). The CDR3 nucleotides read TGTGCCAGCAGGGGGACTAGCGGGGCCTCCTACGAGCAGTACTTC. Amino acids: CASRGTSGASYEQYF.

This clone was counted once. This rearrangement joins TRBV28 to TRBJ2-1; 8 bases line up with TRBD2. This CDR3 has 14 amino acids. Germline assignment: CDR1 MDHEN and CDR2 SYDVKM. V trimming: 5 bases; J trimming: 2 bases; junction bases outside the gene matches: 2. The CDR3 bases are TGTGCCAGCAGTATAGCGGGACCCTACAATGAGCAGTTCTTC. Its protein product is CASSIAGPYNEQFF.

CDR3 nucleotide sequence: TGTGCCAGCAGTTTAAGACAAACGGGGGAGCAGTACTTC. This sequence encodes CASSLRQTGEQYF. This rearrangement joins TRBV28 to TRBJ2-7; a weak D match, TRBD2 (5 bases). Germline CDR1 is MDHEN and CDR2 is SYDVKM. The length of the CDR3 is 13 residues. V was trimmed by 2 bases and J by 7 bases, leaving 12 bases between them.

This chain links TRBV7-9 with TRBJ2-2, with 11 bases aligning to TRBD1. The ends lost 0 bases at V and 7 bases at J; junction bases unmatched: 4. The CDR3 extends over 16 amino acids. Per germline, CDR1 SEHNR and CDR2 FQNEAQ (reference sequence). The CDR3 DNA sequence: TGTGCCAGCAGCTTAGCCTCCGGGACAGGGGGCGGGGAGCTGTTTTTT. Translated, it gives CASSLASGTGGGELFF.

This chain joins TRBV18 and TRBJ1-5, with unresolved D. CDR1 is KGHSH and CDR2 is LQKENI in the germline V gene. V was pared by 6 bases and J by 0 bases, with 15 bases between. The CDR3 spans 16 residues. The CDR3 is CASSQDSAASNQPQHF. As DNA, the CDR3 is TGTGCCAGCTCCCAGGATAGCGCCGCTAGCAATCAGCCCCAGCATTTT.

This clone was recorded a few times. V and J are TRBV28 and TRBJ1-1; D gene ambiguous. The CDR3 covers 15 residues. Deletions cut 6 bases from V and 0 bases from J, with 14 bases between. Germline V gene sequence: CDR1 MDHEN, CDR2 SYDVKM. The CDR3 sequence is CASSPPGSMNTEAFF. As DNA, the CDR3 is TGTGCCAGCAGCCCGCCTGGGTCCATGAACACTGAAGCTTTCTTT.